What follows are 17 T cell receptor beta chains derived from one specimen sequenced in a study of T cells in localized non-small cell lung cancer. TCRdb keeps only in-frame clones here, not all; method: immunoSEQ multiplex PCR. There are roughly 35,000 clones in the sample; around 90% occur only once, and more than 7% lies in the top ten. The sample here was peripheral blood, taken before any cancer treatment. These receptors came from a woman aged 35 to 70 with stage I lung adenocarcinoma.

The V and J genes are TRBV14 and TRBJ1-1; the D is unclear. CDR3 size: 15 residues. CDR1 and CDR2 (germline): SGHDN, FVKESK. V was clipped by 2 bases and J by 0 bases, with 10 bases between them. CDR3 region: CASSQRYTMNTEAFF. CDR3 nucleotide sequence: TGTGCCAGCAGCCAAAGGTACACTATGAACACTGAAGCTTTCTTT.

The chain couples TRBV28 to TRBJ1-3; D is possibly TRBD1 (6 bases). V was cut by 4 bases and J by 4 bases, with 14 bases left in between. Germline V CDR1 and CDR2: MDHEN, SYDVKM. The CDR3 sequence is 15 residues long. The CDR3 loop reads CASSYRVFSGNTIYF. CDR3 nucleotides: TGTGCCAGCAGTTACAGGGTCTTCTCCGGAAACACCATATATTTT.

This clone has just one count. This chain joins TRBV5-1 and TRBJ2-7; D is unresolved. CDR3 length: 12 amino acids. Between the trimmed V and J ends, which lost 0 bases and 6 bases, there was a span of 7 bases. Per the germline V gene, CDR1 is SGHRS and CDR2 is YFSETQ. This CDR3 reads CASSLGQSEQYF. CDR3 nucleotide sequence: TGCGCCAGCAGCTTGGGGCAGAGCGAGCAGTACTTC.

This clone was picked up a small number of times. The chain combines TRBV2 with TRBJ1-2; D is possibly TRBD1 (5 bases). The CDR3 spans 12 residues. V lost 9 bases, J lost 0 bases, and 8 bases lay in between. Germline V gene lookup returns CDR1 SNHLY and CDR2 FYNNEI. CDR3 nucleotide sequence: TGTGCCAGTGACAGATCTAACTATGGCTACACCTTC. The encoded protein is CASDRSNYGYTF.

This chain connects TRBV2 to TRBJ2-3; 11 bases agree with TRBD2. This CDR3 has 16 amino acids. With V trimmed by 10 bases and J by 3 bases, 12 bases remained unmatched. Germline V gene sequence: CDR1 SNHLY, CDR2 FYNNEI. The CDR3 region has the DNA TGTGCCACCCCGCAGGGAGGGACTAGCGGTACAGATACGCAGTATTTT. Translated, it gives CATPQGGTSGTDTQYF. Filled out from reference TRBV2 and TRBJ2-3, the complete variable domain reads EPEVTQTPSHQVTQMGQEVILRCVPISNHLYFYWYRQILGQKVEFLVSFYNNEISEKSEIFDDQFSVERPDGSNFTLKIRSTKLEDSAMYFCATPQGGTSGTDTQYFGPGTRLTVL.

The rearrangement links TRBV27 to TRBJ2-1; TRBD2 matches 9 bases. Germline values: CDR1 MNHEY, CDR2 SMNVEV (reference sequence). The J segment lost 8 bases and the V segment lost 6 bases, leaving 8 bases of the junction unmatched. This CDR3 is 14 amino acids long. The CDR3 region is CASRPGLAIHEQFF. CDR3 DNA: TGTGCCAGCAGACCGGGACTAGCAATCCATGAGCAGTTCTTC.

Of note for this clone: The conserved phenylalanine or tryptophan normally closing the CDR3 is absent here, so this likely arose from a read error. The limits of the CDR3 on the DNA are not certain, so only TCRdb's listed CDR3 is given. The J gene is TRBJ2-7, the V gene TRBV5-8. From its first to its last residue, the CDR3 has 16 amino acids. CDR1 is SGHTS and CDR2 is YDEGEE in the germline V gene. The CDR3 here is CASSIGTAGPTSISPD.

The chain couples TRBV5-1 to TRBJ1-1; D unresolved. CDR1 is SGHRS, CDR2 YFSETQ, per germline. The CDR3 has 15 residues. Trimming removed 2 bases from V and 1 base from J, with 12 bases in between. CDR3 sequence: CASSFSARTNTEAFF. The CDR3 nucleotides are TGCGCCAGCAGCTTTTCCGCCCGGACGAACACTGAAGCTTTCTTT. Complete variable domain (other parts from reference TRBV5-1 and TRBJ1-1): KAGVTQTPRYLIKTRGQQVTLSCSPISGHRSVSWYQQTPGQGLQFLFEYFSETQRNKGNFPGRFSGRQFSNSRSEMNVSTLELGDSALYLCASSFSARTNTEAFFGQGTRLTVV.

The chain carries TRBV7-6 and TRBJ2-1; D remains unclear. The CDR3 has 12 amino acids. Between the trimmed V and J ends, which lost 1 base and 10 bases, there was a span of 8 bases. Germline assignment: CDR1 SGHVS and CDR2 FNYEAQ. The DNA of the CDR3 is TGTGCCAGCAGCTTAGGAGTGAGGGAGCAGTTCTTC. The encoded protein is CASSLGVREQFF.

In DNA, the CDR3 is TGTGCCATCAGTGAGGCCCAGATACTGAGAACTGCGAGGAACACTGAAGCTTTCTTT. Translated, it gives CAISEAQILRTARNTEAFF. The rearrangement joins TRBV10-3 to TRBJ1-1; D is uncertain. The length of the CDR3 is 19 residues. Germline V lookup: CDR1 ENHRY, CDR2 SYGVKD. V was clipped by 2 bases and J by 1 base, with 23 bases between them.

The chain couples TRBV9 to TRBJ2-1, with 7 positions matching TRBD1. The V gene end was trimmed by 5 bases and the J gene end by 1 base; junction bases not matched to a gene: 12. The germline CDR1 and CDR2 sequences are SGDLS and YYNGEE. CDR3 size: 17 residues. Written as DNA, the CDR3 is TGTGCCAGCAGACACTCGCGACAGGGTGAGTCCTACAATGAGCAGTTCTTC. It encodes CASRHSRQGESYNEQFF.

The rearrangement links TRBV10-1 to TRBJ2-7, with D possibly being TRBD1 or TRBD2 (5 bases each). CDR1 and CDR2 from the germline V gene are WNHNN and SYGVQD (reference sequence). V shed 4 bases and J shed 9 bases, with 13 bases lying between them. There are 12 residues in the CDR3. The CDR3 spells CASSGEWDGQYF. The CDR3 DNA sequence: TGCGCCAGCAGTGGAGAATGGGACGGGCAGTACTTC.

The chain joins TRBV11-3 to TRBJ1-1; D not certain. The germline gives CDR1 SGHNT, CDR2 YENEEA. The CDR3 has 14 residues. V lost 5 bases, J lost 3 bases, and 13 bases lay in between. CDR3 residues: CASSRGREDTEAFF. The CDR3 bases are TGTGCCAGCAGCCGGGGTCGGGAGGACACTGAAGCTTTCTTT.

V usage is TRBV4-1 and J usage is TRBJ1-5; perhaps TRBD1 as D (5 bases). CDR3 length: 17 amino acids. The V gene's germline CDR1 is MGHRA and CDR2 YSYEKL. The V and J ends lost 2 bases and 4 bases respectively, with 18 bases between them. Here the CDR3 DNA reads TGCGCCAGCAGCCAAAGAGCAGGGCCGGGTGAGAATCAGCCCCAGCATTTT. It translates to CASSQRAGPGENQPQHF.

The chain combines TRBV7-9 with TRBJ2-7; D assignment may be TRBD1 or TRBD2 (5 bases each). The ends were cut back, 0 bases at V and 2 bases at J, with 8 bases in the middle. Germline lookup yields CDR1 SEHNR and CDR2 FQNEAQ (reference sequence). The CDR3 contains 14 residues. The CDR3: CASSLAGATYEQYF. DNA for the CDR3: TGTGCCAGCAGCTTAGCCGGGGCGACCTACGAGCAGTACTTC.

V usage is TRBV7-8 and J usage is TRBJ2-6, with no clear D. Trimming left V 6 bases short and J 0 bases short, with 9 bases between. From germline, CDR1 is SGHVS and CDR2 FQNEAQ. The CDR3 spans 15 residues. The CDR3 sequence is CASSPSLSGANVLTF. The CDR3 DNA reads as TGTGCCAGCAGTCCCTCCCTCTCTGGGGCCAACGTCCTGACTTTC.

The genes are TRBV4-1 and TRBJ1-6, with 7 bases lining up with TRBD1. J gave up 7 bases and V 2 bases, and 11 bases lay outside the gene matches. Germline V gives CDR1 MGHRA, CDR2 YSYEKL. This CDR3 comprises 17 residues. In DNA, the CDR3 is TGCGCCAGCAGCCAACCCTCGCCGACAGGGAAGAATTCACCCCTCCACTTT. The encoded protein is CASSQPSPTGKNSPLHF.